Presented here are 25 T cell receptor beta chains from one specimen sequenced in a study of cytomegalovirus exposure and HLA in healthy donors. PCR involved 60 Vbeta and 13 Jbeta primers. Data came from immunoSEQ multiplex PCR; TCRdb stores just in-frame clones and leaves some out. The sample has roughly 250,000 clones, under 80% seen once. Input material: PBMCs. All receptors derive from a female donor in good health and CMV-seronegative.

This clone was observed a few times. The CDR3 sequence: CASSLWASYYEQYF. The CDR3, as DNA: TGCGCCAGCAGCTTGTGGGCCAGTTACTACGAGCAGTACTTC. The chain couples TRBV5-1 to TRBJ2-7; D remains unclear. V was pared by 1 base and J by 3 bases, with 11 bases between. Germline assignment: CDR1 SGHRS and CDR2 YFSETQ. The CDR3 covers 14 residues.

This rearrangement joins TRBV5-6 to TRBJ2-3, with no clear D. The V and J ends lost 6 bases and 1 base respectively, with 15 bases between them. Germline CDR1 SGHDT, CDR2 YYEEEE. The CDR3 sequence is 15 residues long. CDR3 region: CASTPTRLGTDTQYF. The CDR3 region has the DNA TGTGCCAGCACGCCCACCAGACTCGGCACAGATACGCAGTATTTT.

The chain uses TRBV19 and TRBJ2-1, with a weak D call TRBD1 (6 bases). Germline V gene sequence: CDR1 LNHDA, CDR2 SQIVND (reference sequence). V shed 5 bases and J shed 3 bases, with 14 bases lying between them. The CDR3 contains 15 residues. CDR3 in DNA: TGTGCCAGTAGTTCAGGACAGCCATACTACAATGAGCAGTTCTTC. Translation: CASSSGQPYYNEQFF.

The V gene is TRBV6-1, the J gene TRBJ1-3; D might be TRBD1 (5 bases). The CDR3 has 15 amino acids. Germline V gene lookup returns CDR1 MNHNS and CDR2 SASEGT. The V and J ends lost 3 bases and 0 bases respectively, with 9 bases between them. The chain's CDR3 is CASSDRQHSGNTIYF. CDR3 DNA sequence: TGTGCCAGCAGTGATAGACAGCACTCTGGAAACACCATATATTTT.

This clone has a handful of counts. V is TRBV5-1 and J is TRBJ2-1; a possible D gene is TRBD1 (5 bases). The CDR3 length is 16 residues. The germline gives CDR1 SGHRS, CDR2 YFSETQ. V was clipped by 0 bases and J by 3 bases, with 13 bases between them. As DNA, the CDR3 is TGCGCCAGCAGCTTGGCAGGGCTGTCTATCTACAATGAGCAGTTCTTC. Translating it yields CASSLAGLSIYNEQFF.

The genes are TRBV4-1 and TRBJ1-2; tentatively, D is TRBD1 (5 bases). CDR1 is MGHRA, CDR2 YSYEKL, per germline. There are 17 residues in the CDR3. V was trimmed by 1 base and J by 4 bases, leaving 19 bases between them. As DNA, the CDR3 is TGCGCCAGCAGCCAAGGCGCCGCGGGGCAGGGTCGCTATGGCTACACCTTC. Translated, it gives CASSQGAAGQGRYGYTF.

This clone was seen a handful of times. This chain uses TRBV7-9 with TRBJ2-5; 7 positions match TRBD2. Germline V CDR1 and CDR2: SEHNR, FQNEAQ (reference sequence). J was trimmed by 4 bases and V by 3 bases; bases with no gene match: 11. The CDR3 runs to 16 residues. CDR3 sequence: CASSLSPGRRVETQYF. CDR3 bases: TGTGCCAGCAGCTTGTCACCCGGGAGGAGGGTAGAGACCCAGTACTTC.

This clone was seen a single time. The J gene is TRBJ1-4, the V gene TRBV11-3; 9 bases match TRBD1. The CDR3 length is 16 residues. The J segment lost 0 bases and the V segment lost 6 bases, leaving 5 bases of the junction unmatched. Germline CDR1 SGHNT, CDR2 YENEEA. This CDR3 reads CASSSDRGSTNEKLFF. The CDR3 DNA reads TGTGCCAGCAGTTCGGACAGGGGCTCAACTAATGAAAAACTGTTTTTT.

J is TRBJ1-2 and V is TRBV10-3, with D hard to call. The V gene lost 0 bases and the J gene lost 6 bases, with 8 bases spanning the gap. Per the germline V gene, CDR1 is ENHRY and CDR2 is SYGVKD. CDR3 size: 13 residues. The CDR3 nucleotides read TGTGCCATCAGTGAGTCGATTACAGATGGCTACACCTTC. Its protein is CAISESITDGYTF.

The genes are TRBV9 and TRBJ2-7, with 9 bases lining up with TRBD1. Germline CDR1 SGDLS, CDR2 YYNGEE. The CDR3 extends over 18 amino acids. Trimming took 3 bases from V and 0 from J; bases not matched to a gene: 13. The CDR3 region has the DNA TGTGCCAGCAGCGCCGTATTGGGACAGGGTCTATTCTCCTACGAGCAGTACTTC. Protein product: CASSAVLGQGLFSYEQYF.

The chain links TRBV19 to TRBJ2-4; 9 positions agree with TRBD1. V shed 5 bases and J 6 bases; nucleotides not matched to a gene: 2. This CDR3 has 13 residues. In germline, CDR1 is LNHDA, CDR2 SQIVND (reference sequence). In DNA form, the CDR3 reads TGTGCCAGTAGTCCGGGACAGGGAAACATTCAGTACTTC. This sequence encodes CASSPGQGNIQYF.

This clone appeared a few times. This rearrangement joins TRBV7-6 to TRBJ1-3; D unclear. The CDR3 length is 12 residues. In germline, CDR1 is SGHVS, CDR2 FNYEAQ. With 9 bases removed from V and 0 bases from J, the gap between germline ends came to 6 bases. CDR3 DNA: TGTGCCAGTGCGAACTCTGGAAACACCATATATTTT. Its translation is CASANSGNTIYF.

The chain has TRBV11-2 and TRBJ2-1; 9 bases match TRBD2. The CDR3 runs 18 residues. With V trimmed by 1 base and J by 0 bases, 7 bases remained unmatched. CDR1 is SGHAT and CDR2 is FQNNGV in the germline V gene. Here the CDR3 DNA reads TGTGCCAGCAGCTTAGGACTTCCAGCGGGAGGCTCCTACAATGAGCAGTTCTTC. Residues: CASSLGLPAGGSYNEQFF.

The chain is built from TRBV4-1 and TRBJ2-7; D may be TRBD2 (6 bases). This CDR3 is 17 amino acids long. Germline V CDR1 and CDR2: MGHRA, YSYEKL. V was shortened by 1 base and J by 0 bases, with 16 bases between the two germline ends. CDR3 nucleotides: TGCGCCAGCAGCCAAGTCCAGCGGGCGCGCGTCTCCTACGAGCAGTACTTC. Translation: CASSQVQRARVSYEQYF.

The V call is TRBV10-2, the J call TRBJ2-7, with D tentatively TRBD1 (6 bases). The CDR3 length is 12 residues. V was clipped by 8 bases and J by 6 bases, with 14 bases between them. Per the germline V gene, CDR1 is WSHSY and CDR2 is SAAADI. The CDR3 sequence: CASARWGPEQYF. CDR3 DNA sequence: TGCGCCAGCGCTAGATGGGGGCCCGAGCAGTACTTC.

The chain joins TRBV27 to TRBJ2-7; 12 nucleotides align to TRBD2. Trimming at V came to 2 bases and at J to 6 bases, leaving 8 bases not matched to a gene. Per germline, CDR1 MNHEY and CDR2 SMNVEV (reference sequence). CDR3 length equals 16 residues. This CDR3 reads CASSLGLAGTGFEQYF. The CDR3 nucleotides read TGTGCCAGCAGTTTAGGACTAGCGGGGACTGGATTCGAGCAGTACTTC.

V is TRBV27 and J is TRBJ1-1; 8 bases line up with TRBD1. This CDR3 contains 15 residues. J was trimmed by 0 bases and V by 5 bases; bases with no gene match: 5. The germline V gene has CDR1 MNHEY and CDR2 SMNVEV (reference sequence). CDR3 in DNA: TGTGCCAGCAGTAGGACAGGGAGAGTGAACACTGAAGCTTTCTTT. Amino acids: CASSRTGRVNTEAFF.

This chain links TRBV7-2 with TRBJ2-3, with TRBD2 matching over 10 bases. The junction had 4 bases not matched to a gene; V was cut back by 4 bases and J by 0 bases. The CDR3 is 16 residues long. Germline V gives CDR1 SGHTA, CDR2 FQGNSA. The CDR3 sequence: CASSSRTSGSTDTQYF. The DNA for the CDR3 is TGTGCCAGCAGCTCGAGGACTAGCGGCAGCACAGATACGCAGTATTTT.

The CDR3: CASSIDQGASYGYTF. CDR3 sequence (DNA): TGTGCCAGTAGTATAGACCAGGGGGCGAGCTATGGCTACACCTTC. The chain has TRBV19 and TRBJ1-2, with TRBD1 identical over 8 bases. The CDR3 spans 15 residues. J lost 4 bases, V lost 0 bases, and 4 bases had no gene match. CDR1 is LNHDA, CDR2 SQIVND, per germline (reference sequence).

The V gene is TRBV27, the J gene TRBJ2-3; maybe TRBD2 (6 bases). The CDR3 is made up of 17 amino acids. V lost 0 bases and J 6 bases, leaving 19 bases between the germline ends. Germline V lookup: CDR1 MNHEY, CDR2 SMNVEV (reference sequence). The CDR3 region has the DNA TGTGCCAGCAGTTTATCGCCCCCAGCGGGCCCGGAGGATACGCAGTATTTT. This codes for CASSLSPPAGPEDTQYF.

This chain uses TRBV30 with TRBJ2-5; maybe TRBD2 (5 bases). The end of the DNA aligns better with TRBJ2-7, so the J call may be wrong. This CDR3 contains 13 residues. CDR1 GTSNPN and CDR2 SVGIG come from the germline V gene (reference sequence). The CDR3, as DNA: TGTGCCTACCAGGTTGAGGGCCCCTACGAGCAGTACTTC. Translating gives CAYQVEGPYEQYF.

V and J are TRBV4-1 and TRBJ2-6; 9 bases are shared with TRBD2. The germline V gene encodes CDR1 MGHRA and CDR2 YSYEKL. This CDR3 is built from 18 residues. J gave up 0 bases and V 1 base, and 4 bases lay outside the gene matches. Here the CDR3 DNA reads TGCGCCAGCAGCCAAGTGCAGCGGGGGGCCTCTGGGGCCAACGTCCTGACTTTC. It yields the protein CASSQVQRGASGANVLTF.

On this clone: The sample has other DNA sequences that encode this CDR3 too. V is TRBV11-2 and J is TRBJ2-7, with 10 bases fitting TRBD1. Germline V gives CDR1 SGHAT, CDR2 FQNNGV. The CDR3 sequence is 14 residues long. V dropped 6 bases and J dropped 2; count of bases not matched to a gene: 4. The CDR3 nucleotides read TGTGCCAGCAGTCTTGACAGGGGGCCCTACGAGCAGTACTTC. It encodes CASSLDRGPYEQYF.

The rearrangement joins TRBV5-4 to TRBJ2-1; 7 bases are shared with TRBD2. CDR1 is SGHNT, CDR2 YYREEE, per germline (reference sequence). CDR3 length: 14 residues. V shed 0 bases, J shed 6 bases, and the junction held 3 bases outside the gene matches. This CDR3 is CASSLGLAPNEQFF. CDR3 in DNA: TGTGCCAGCAGCTTGGGACTAGCCCCCAATGAGCAGTTCTTC.

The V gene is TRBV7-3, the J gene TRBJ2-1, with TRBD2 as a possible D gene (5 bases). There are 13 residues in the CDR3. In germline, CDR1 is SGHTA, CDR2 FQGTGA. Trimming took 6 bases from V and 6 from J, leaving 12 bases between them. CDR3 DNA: TGTGCCAGCAGTCGGAGGTCGAGCAATGAGCAGTTCTTC. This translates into CASSRRSSNEQFF.